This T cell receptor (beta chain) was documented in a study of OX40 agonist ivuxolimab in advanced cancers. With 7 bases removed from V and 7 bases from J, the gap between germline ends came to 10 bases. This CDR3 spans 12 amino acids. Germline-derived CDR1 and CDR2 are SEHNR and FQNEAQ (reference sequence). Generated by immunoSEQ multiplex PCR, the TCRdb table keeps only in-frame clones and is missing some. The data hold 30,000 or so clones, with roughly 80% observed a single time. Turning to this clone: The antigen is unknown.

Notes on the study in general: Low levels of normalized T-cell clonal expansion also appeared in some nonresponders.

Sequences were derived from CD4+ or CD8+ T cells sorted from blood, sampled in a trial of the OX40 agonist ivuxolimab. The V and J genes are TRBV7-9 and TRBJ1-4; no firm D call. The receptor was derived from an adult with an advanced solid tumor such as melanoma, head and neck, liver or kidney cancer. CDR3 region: CASTYSGEKLFF. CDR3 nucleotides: TGTGCCAGCACCTACTCGGGTGAAAAACTGTTTTTT.